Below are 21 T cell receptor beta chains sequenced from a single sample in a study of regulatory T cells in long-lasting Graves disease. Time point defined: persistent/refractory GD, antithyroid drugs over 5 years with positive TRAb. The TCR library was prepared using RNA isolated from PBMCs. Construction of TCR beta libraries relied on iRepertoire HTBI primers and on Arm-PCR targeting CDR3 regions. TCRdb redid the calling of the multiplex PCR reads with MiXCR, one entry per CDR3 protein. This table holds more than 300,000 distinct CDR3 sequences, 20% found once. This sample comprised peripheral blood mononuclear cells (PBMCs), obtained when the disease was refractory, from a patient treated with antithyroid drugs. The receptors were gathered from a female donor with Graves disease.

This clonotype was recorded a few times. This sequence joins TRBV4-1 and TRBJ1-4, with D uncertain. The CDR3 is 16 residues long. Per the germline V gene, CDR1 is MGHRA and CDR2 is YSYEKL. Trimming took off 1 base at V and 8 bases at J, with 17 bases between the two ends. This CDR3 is CASSQGGGSGKEKLFF. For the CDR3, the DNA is TGCGCCAGCAGCCAAGGTGGCGGGAGCGGAAAGGAAAAACTGTTTTTT.

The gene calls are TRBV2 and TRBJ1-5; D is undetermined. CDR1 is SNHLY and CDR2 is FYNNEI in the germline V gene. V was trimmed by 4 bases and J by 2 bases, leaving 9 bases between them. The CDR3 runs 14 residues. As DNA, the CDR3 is TGTGCCAGCAGTGTCGGCATCGGCAATCAGCCCCAGCATTTT. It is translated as CASSVGIGNQPQHF.

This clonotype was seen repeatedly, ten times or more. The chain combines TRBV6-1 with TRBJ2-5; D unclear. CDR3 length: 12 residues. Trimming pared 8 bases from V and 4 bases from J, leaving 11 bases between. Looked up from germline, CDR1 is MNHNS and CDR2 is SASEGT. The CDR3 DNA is TGTGCCAGCGGCTTCCCCCGAGAGACCCAGTACTTC. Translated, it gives CASGFPRETQYF.

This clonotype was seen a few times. The CDR3 here is CASYWGGQSQAFF. CDR3 DNA: TGTGCCAGCTACTGGGGGGGGCAGTCTCAAGCTTTCTTT. This chain links TRBV12-3 or TRBV12-4 with TRBJ1-1; a possible D gene is TRBD1 (6 bases). The germline V and J ends were trimmed by 8 bases and 9 bases, with 19 bases remaining between them. The CDR3 loop spans 13 amino acids.

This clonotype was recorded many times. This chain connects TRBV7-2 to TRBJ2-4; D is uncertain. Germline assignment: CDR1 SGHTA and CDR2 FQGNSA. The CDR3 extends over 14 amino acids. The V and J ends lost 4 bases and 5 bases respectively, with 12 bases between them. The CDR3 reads CASSWRNGQNIQYF. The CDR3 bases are TGTGCCAGCAGCTGGCGAAACGGACAAAACATTCAGTACTTC. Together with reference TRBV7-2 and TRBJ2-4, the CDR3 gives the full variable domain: GAGVSQSPSNKVTEKGKDVELRCDPISGHTALYWYRQSLGQGLEFLIYFQGNSAPDKSGLPSDRFSAERTGGSVSTLTIQRTQQEDSAVYLCASSWRNGQNIQYFGAGTRLSVL.

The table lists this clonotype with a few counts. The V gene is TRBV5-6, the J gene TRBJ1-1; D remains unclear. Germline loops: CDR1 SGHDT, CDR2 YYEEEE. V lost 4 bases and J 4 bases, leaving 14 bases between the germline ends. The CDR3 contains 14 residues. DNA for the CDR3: TGTGCCAGCAGCCGGCCCCCCTCGGGCACTGAAGCTTTCTTT. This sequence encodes CASSRPPSGTEAFF.

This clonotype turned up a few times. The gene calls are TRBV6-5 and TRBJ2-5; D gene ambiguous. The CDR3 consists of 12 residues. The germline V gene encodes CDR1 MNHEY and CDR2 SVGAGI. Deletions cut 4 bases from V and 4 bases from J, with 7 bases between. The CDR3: CASSSHLETQYF. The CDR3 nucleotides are TGTGCCAGCAGTTCGCATTTAGAGACCCAGTACTTC.

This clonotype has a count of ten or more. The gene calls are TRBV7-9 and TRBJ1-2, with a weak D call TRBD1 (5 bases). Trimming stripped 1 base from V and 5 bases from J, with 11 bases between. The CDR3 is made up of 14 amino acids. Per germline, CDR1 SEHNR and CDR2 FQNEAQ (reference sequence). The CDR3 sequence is CASSLVDSFYGYTF. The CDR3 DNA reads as TGTGCCAGCAGCTTAGTCGACAGTTTTTATGGCTACACCTTC.

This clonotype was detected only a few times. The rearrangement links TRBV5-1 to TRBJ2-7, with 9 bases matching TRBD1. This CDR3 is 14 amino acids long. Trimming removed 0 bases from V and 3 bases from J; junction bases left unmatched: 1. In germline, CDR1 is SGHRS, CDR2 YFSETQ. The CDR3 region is CASSLETGGYEQYF. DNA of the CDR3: TGCGCCAGCAGCTTGGAGACAGGGGGCTACGAGCAGTACTTC.

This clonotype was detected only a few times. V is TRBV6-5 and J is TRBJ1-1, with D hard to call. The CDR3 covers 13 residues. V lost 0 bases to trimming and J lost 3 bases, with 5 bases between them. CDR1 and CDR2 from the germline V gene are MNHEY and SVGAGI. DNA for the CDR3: TGTGCCAGCAGTTACTCGGCATACACTGAAGCTTTCTTT. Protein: CASSYSAYTEAFF.

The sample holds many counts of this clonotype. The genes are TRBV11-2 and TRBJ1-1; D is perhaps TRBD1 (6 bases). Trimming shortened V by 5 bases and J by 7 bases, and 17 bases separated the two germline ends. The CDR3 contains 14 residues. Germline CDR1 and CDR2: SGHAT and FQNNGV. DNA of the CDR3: TGTGCCAGCAGCATACCGGGGGGGCAGGTTGAAGCTTTCTTT. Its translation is CASSIPGGQVEAFF.

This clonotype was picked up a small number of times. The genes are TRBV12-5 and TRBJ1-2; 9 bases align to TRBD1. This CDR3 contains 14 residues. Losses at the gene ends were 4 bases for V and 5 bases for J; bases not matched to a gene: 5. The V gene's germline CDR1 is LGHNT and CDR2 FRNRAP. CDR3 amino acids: CASGSGQGGYGYTF. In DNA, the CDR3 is TGTGCTAGTGGTTCGGGACAGGGTGGGTATGGCTACACCTTC.

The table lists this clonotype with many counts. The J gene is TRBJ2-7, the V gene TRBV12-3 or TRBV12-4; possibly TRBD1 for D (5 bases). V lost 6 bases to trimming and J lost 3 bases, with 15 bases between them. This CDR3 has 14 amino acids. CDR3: CASSSRTRNYEQYF. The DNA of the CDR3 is TGTGCCAGCAGCAGCCGGACACGGAACTACGAGCAGTACTTC.

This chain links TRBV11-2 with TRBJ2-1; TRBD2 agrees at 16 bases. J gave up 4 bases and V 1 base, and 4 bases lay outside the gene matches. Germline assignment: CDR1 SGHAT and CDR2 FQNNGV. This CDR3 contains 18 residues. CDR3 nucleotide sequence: TGTGCCAGCAGCTTAGCGGTGGGACTAGCGGGGGGGTACAATGAGCAGTTCTTC. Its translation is CASSLAVGLAGGYNEQFF.

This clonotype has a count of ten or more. The CDR3 nucleotides read TGTGCCATCACCCCCGACGACAGGGCCTATGGCTACACCTTC. This sequence encodes CAITPDDRAYGYTF. The chain recombines TRBV10-3 with TRBJ1-2; 7 bases line up with TRBD1. The CDR3 has 14 amino acids. After removal of 7 bases from V and 4 bases from J, the junction contained 9 bases not matched to a gene. In germline, CDR1 is ENHRY, CDR2 SYGVKD.

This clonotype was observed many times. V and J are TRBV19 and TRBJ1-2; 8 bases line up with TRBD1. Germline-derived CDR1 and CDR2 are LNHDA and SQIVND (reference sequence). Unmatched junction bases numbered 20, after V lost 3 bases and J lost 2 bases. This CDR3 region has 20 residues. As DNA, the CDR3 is TGTGCCAGTAGTATCCTCTGGACAGGGCGCCTGACTAAAGGCAACTATGGCTACACCTTC. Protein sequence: CASSILWTGRLTKGNYGYTF. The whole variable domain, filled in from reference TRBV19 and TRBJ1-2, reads DGGITQSPKYLFRKEGQNVTLSCEQNLNHDAMYWYRQDPGQGLRLIYYSQIVNDFQKGDIAEGYSVSREKKESFPLTVTSAQKNPTAFYLCASSILWTGRLTKGNYGYTFGSGTRLTVV.

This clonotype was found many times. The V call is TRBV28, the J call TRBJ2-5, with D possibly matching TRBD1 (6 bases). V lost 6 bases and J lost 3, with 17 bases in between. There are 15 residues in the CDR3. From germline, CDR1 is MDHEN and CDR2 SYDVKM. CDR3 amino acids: CASSSSFGQKETQYF. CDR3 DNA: TGTGCCAGCAGCTCTAGTTTCGGACAGAAAGAGACCCAGTACTTC.

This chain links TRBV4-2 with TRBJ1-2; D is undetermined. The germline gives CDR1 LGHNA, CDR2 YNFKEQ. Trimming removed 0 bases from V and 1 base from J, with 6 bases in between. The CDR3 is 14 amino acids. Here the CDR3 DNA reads TGTGCCAGCAGCCAAGATCGCGATAACTATGGCTACACCTTC. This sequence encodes CASSQDRDNYGYTF.

Here the CDR3 DNA reads TGTGCCAGCAGGATACAGGGTGGCGGCATTCAGCCCCAGCATTTT. This gives the protein CASRIQGGGIQPQHF. The chain combines TRBV27 with TRBJ1-5, with D tentatively TRBD1 (6 bases). Germline assignment: CDR1 MNHEY and CDR2 SMNVEV (reference sequence). Trimming removed 6 bases from V and 6 bases from J, with 18 bases in between. The length of the CDR3 is 15 residues.

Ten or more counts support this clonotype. This chain's CDR3 is CASSLGELSQETQYF. CDR3 coding DNA: TGTGCCAGCAGCTTAGGCGAGCTATCGCAAGAGACCCAGTACTTC. The chain is built from TRBV7-9 and TRBJ2-5; D unresolved. The germline gives CDR1 SEHNR, CDR2 FQNEAQ (reference sequence). Trimming took off 1 base at V and 2 bases at J, with 11 bases between the two ends. The CDR3 has 15 residues.

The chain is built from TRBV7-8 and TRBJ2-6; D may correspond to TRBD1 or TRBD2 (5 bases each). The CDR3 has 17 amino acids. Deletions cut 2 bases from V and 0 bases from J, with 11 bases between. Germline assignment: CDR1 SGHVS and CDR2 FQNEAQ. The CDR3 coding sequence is TGTGCCAGCAGCTTACCGGGGACGCTCTCTGGGGCCAACGTCCTGACTTTC. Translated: CASSLPGTLSGANVLTF. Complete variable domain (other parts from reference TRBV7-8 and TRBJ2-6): GAGVSQSPRYKVAKRGQDVALRCDPISGHVSLFWYQQALGQGPEFLTYFQNEAQLDKSGLPSDRFFAERPEGSVSTLKIQRTQQEDSAVYLCASSLPGTLSGANVLTFGAGSRLTVL.